The 9 T cell receptor beta chains given below trace back to one sample, sequenced in a study of CD8+ T cells in alopecia areata. Sequencing relied on a cDNA template that was reverse transcribed from extracted RNA. Assay used: immunoSEQ multiplex PCR; TCRdb lists only in-frame clones, some missing. The data hold some 160,000 clones, with 62% observed a single time. Sequenced: CD8+ T cells sorted from blood. The receptor source for this set is a human donor in good health.

The chain joins TRBV27 to TRBJ1-4; 9 bases are a match to TRBD1. V lost 6 bases to trimming and J lost 10 bases; unmatched junction nucleotides: 6. Germline loops: CDR1 MNHEY, CDR2 SMNVEV (reference sequence). CDR3 length: 13 residues. The CDR3 coding sequence is TGTGCCAGCAGGCTCGGGACAGGGACAAAACTGTTTTTT. Encoded protein: CASRLGTGTKLFF.

CDR3 nucleotide sequence: TGCAGCGTTCCAGGGGGAAGTTGGATTGAGCAGTTCTTC. Amino acids: CSVPGGSWIEQFF. The chain joins TRBV29-1 to TRBJ2-1, with 7 nucleotides matching TRBD1. V trimming: 5 bases; J trimming: 9 bases; junction bases outside the gene matches: 10. CDR3 length: 13 residues. The V gene's germline CDR1 is SQVTM and CDR2 ANQGSEA.

The table lists this clone with a few counts. This chain uses TRBV11-2 with TRBJ2-7; possibly TRBD2 for D (6 bases). V lost 5 bases and J lost 2, with 10 bases in between. The CDR3 has 13 residues. CDR1 is SGHAT, CDR2 FQNNGV, per germline. For the CDR3, the DNA is TGTGCCAGCAGCAAGGGGACTGCCTACGAGCAGTACTTC. Amino acid sequence: CASSKGTAYEQYF.

V is TRBV19 and J is TRBJ1-2; possible D gene TRBD1, 5 bases. The ends were cut back, 10 bases at V and 4 bases at J, with 13 bases in the middle. Germline loops: CDR1 LNHDA, CDR2 SQIVND (reference sequence). CDR3 length: 12 amino acids. This CDR3 is CATAGFGYGYTF. The CDR3 nucleotides read TGTGCCACTGCAGGGTTTGGCTATGGCTACACCTTC.

The chain is built from TRBV9 and TRBJ1-1; the match to TRBD1 covers 9 bases. Germline assignment: CDR1 SGDLS and CDR2 YYNGEE. The CDR3 consists of 14 residues. Losses at the gene ends were 0 bases for V and 4 bases for J; bases not matched to a gene: 1. The CDR3 here is CASSVGDRATEAFF. The DNA of the CDR3 is TGTGCCAGCAGCGTAGGGGACAGGGCCACTGAAGCTTTCTTT.

The chain has TRBV7-8 and TRBJ1-5, with 7 positions matching TRBD1. This CDR3 region has 13 residues. Germline assignment: CDR1 SGHVS and CDR2 FQNEAQ. Trimming took 8 bases from V and 3 from J; bases not matched to a gene: 4. DNA of the CDR3: TGTGCCAGCGGCACAGGGGTCAATCAGCCCCAGCATTTT. Protein product: CASGTGVNQPQHF.

The chain has TRBV9 and TRBJ2-5; D not certain. From germline, CDR1 is SGDLS and CDR2 YYNGEE. Trimming shortened V by 0 bases and J by 4 bases, and 10 bases separated the two germline ends. The CDR3 has 14 amino acids. The CDR3 reads CASSVDGRIETQYF. In DNA form, the CDR3 reads TGTGCCAGCAGCGTAGATGGCAGGATAGAGACCCAGTACTTC.

This clone turned up a few times. The chain has TRBV27 and TRBJ1-1; TRBD1 matches 7 bases. V lost 4 bases and J lost 11; bases outside the gene matches: 13. CDR1 and CDR2 from the germline V gene are MNHEY and SMNVEV (reference sequence). This CDR3 comprises 14 residues. CDR3 DNA sequence: TGTGCCAGCAGTTCCTTGACAGGGACCGATTTGGCTTTCTTT. It codes for CASSSLTGTDLAFF.

Comments on this clone: One end of the junction is discordant with germline, which a read error may explain. V is TRBV29-1 and J is TRBJ1-2, with TRBD1 as a possible D gene (6 bases). Germline CDR1 reads SQVTM; CDR2 reads ANQGSEA. The CDR3 contains 13 residues. CDR3 sequence reads: CSVEVRGNSGYTF. The CDR3 DNA reads as TGCAGCGTTGAAGTCAGGGGAAACTCTGGCTACACCTTC. The variable domain in full, with the rest retrieved from reference TRBV29-1 and TRBJ1-2, is SAVISQKPSRDICQRGTSLTIQCQVDSQVTMMFWYRQQPGQSLTLIATANQGSEATYESGFVIDKFPISRPNLTFSTLTVSNMSPEDSSIYLCSVEVRGNSGYTFGSGTRLTVV.